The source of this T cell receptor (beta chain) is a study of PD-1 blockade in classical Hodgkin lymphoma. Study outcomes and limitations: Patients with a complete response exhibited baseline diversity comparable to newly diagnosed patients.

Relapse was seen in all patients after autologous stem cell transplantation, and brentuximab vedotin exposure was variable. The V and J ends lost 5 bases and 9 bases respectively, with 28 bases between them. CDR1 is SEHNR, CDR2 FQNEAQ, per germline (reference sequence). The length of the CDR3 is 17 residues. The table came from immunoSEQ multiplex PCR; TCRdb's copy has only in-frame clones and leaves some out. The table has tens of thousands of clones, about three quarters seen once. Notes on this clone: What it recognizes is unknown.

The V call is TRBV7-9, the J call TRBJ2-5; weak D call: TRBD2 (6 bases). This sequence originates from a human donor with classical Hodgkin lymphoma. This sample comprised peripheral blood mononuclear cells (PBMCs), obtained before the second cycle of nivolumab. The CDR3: CASSNSLSGYLVGSQYF. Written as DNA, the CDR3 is TGTGCCAGCAGCAACAGTTTGAGCGGGTACCTTGTGGGTTCCCAGTACTTC.